A selection of T cell receptor beta chains follows, all from one sample in a study of blood T cell repertoires in COVID-19. Produced via immunoSEQ multiplex PCR; TCRdb's table is partial and in-frame only. The data hold 60,000 to 95,000 clones, with roughly 90% observed a single time. The material sequenced was peripheral blood. The receptors originated from a woman aged 50 to 65 with acute or convalescent COVID-19. CDR3s include the opening cysteine and the closing phenylalanine or tryptophan. Each record gives: J gene, clone size, V gene, D gene, CDR3 protein, CDR3 DNA. The D gene is left open where the match is weak. The listing skips clone size in some rows; elsewhere it reads once, few, many or a size class.

j_gene: TRBJ1-2
abundance: once
v_gene: TRBV14
d_gene: TRBD1
CDR3aa: CASSLQGNYGYTF
CDR3nt: TGTGCCAGCAGCCTACAGGGGAACTATGGCTACACCTTC

j_gene: TRBJ2-2
abundance: once
v_gene: TRBV6-2/TRBV6-3
d_gene: .
CDR3aa: CASSFQGRGTGELFF
CDR3nt: TGTGCCAGCAGTTTTCAGGGCAGGGGTACCGGGGAGCTGTTTTTT

j_gene: TRBJ1-4
abundance: .
v_gene: TRBV4-2
d_gene: .
CDR3aa: CASSQGQGNEKLFF
CDR3nt: TGTGCCAGCAGCCAAGGGCAGGGGAATGAAAAACTGTTTTTT

j_gene: TRBJ2-5
abundance: .
v_gene: TRBV3-1/TRBV3-2
d_gene: .
CDR3aa: CASSQKRARRPYEETQYF
CDR3nt: TGTGCCAGCAGCCAAAAGCGGGCTAGACGGCCCTACGAAGAGACCCAGTACTTC

j_gene: TRBJ2-7
abundance: few
v_gene: TRBV2
d_gene: TRBD1
CDR3aa: CAGRTGDEQYF
CDR3nt: TGTGCCGGACGGACAGGGGACGAGCAGTACTTC

j_gene: TRBJ1-1
abundance: .
v_gene: TRBV19
d_gene: .
CDR3aa: CASREQRNTEAFF
CDR3nt: TGTGCCAGTAGGGAGCAGAGGAACACTGAAGCTTTCTTT

j_gene: TRBJ1-1
abundance: .
v_gene: TRBV4-2
d_gene: .
CDR3aa: CASSQDRAGQPNTEAFF
CDR3nt: TGTGCCAGCAGCCAGGATAGGGCCGGACAGCCGAACACTGAAGCTTTCTTT

j_gene: TRBJ1-4
abundance: .
v_gene: TRBV2
d_gene: .
CDR3aa: CASSEALRGSGKLFF
CDR3nt: TGTGCCAGCAGTGAAGCGCTTAGGGGGTCGGGAAAACTGTTTTTT

j_gene: TRBJ1-5
abundance: .
v_gene: TRBV28
d_gene: .
CDR3aa: CASSLRGRGYSNQPQHF
CDR3nt: TGTGCCAGCAGTTTAAGGGGGAGGGGTTATAGCAATCAGCCCCAGCATTTT

j_gene: TRBJ2-5
abundance: .
v_gene: TRBV7-9
d_gene: .
CDR3aa: CASSLRDSETQYF
CDR3nt: TGTGCCAGCAGCTTACGGGACTCGGAGACCCAGTACTTC

j_gene: TRBJ2-5
abundance: .
v_gene: TRBV18
d_gene: .
CDR3aa: CASSPRQGPTETQYF
CDR3nt: TGTGCCAGCTCACCACGGCAGGGGCCTACAGAGACCCAGTACTTC

j_gene: TRBJ1-5
abundance: .
v_gene: TRBV9
d_gene: .
CDR3aa: CASSTGQSNQPQHF
CDR3nt: TGTGCCAGCAGCACAGGACAGAGCAATCAGCCCCAGCATTTT

j_gene: TRBJ2-1
abundance: .
v_gene: TRBV6-1
d_gene: .
CDR3aa: CASSEQGNEQFF
CDR3nt: TGTGCCAGCAGTGAACAGGGCAATGAGCAGTTCTTC

j_gene: TRBJ2-7
abundance: .
v_gene: TRBV7-2
d_gene: .
CDR3aa: CASTPSGTGTYEQYF
CDR3nt: TGTGCCAGCACCCCATCGGGAACAGGGACCTACGAGCAGTACTTC

j_gene: TRBJ1-5
abundance: few
v_gene: TRBV18
d_gene: TRBD1
CDR3aa: CASSPGQTTNQPQHF
CDR3nt: TGTGCCAGCTCACCGGGACAGACGACTAATCAGCCCCAGCATTTT

j_gene: TRBJ1-5
abundance: few
v_gene: TRBV10-2
d_gene: .
CDR3aa: CASSDDGTDNQPQHF
CDR3nt: TGCGCCAGCAGTGATGATGGGACTGACAATCAGCCCCAGCATTTT

j_gene: TRBJ1-2
abundance: .
v_gene: TRBV5-5
d_gene: .
CDR3aa: CASSPPQGSHYGYTF
CDR3nt: TGTGCCAGCAGCCCACCGCAGGGATCTCACTATGGCTACACCTTC

j_gene: TRBJ2-5
abundance: .
v_gene: TRBV4-2
d_gene: TRBD2
CDR3aa: CASSLGLAGKGQETQYF
CDR3nt: TGTGCCAGCAGCCTCGGACTAGCGGGTAAGGGGCAAGAGACCCAGTACTTC

j_gene: TRBJ2-1
abundance: .
v_gene: TRBV5-1
d_gene: TRBD2
CDR3aa: CASSFAGGLPNEQFF
CDR3nt: TGCGCCAGCAGCTTCGCGGGGGGGTTGCCCAATGAGCAGTTCTTC

j_gene: TRBJ2-3
abundance: .
v_gene: TRBV7-3
d_gene: TRBD2
CDR3aa: CASSLTGLVTDTQYF
CDR3nt: TGTGCCAGCAGCTTAACAGGACTAGTAACAGATACGCAGTATTTT

j_gene: TRBJ2-2
abundance: .
v_gene: TRBV18
d_gene: TRBD1
CDR3aa: CASSHPGQGNTGELFF
CDR3nt: TGTGCCAGCTCACATCCGGGACAGGGAAACACCGGGGAGCTGTTTTTT

j_gene: TRBJ2-1
abundance: once
v_gene: TRBV3-1/TRBV3-2
d_gene: .
CDR3aa: CASSQSRQNEQFF
CDR3nt: TGTGCCAGCAGCCAAAGCAGACAAAATGAGCAGTTCTTC

j_gene: TRBJ2-7
abundance: once
v_gene: TRBV5-4
d_gene: TRBD2
CDR3aa: CASSPGGGANRLHEQYF
CDR3nt: TGTGCCAGCAGCCCGGGAGGGGGGGCTAATCGCCTCCACGAGCAGTACTTC

j_gene: TRBJ1-1
abundance: once
v_gene: TRBV5-1
d_gene: TRBD1
CDR3aa: CASSLDDRGERAFF
CDR3nt: TGCGCCAGCAGCTTGGACGACAGGGGCGAGAGAGCTTTCTTT

j_gene: TRBJ2-1
abundance: few
v_gene: TRBV11-2
d_gene: TRBD2
CDR3aa: CASRTLAFNEQFF
CDR3nt: TGTGCCAGCAGGACACTAGCGTTCAATGAGCAGTTCTTC

j_gene: TRBJ2-2
abundance: .
v_gene: TRBV2
d_gene: TRBD2
CDR3aa: CASSTGLQTGELFF
CDR3nt: TGTGCCAGCAGTACGGGACTACAGACCGGGGAGCTGTTTTTT

j_gene: TRBJ2-7
abundance: once
v_gene: TRBV10-3
d_gene: TRBD1
CDR3aa: CAINHRDRDYEQYF
CDR3nt: TGTGCCATCAACCACCGGGACAGGGACTACGAGCAGTACTTC

j_gene: TRBJ1-1
abundance: .
v_gene: TRBV7-2
d_gene: TRBD1
CDR3aa: CASSYQGVGATEAFF
CDR3nt: TGTGCCAGCAGTTATCAGGGGGTCGGCGCGACTGAAGCTTTCTTT

j_gene: TRBJ2-2
abundance: once
v_gene: TRBV19
d_gene: .
CDR3aa: CASSIAGNTGELFF
CDR3nt: TGTGCCAGTAGTATAGCGGGGAACACCGGGGAGCTGTTTTTT

j_gene: TRBJ2-7
abundance: .
v_gene: TRBV5-1
d_gene: TRBD2
CDR3aa: CASSLGSGGYEQYF
CDR3nt: TGCGCCAGCAGCTTGGGGTCGGGAGGGTACGAGCAGTACTTC

j_gene: TRBJ2-2
abundance: .
v_gene: TRBV9
d_gene: TRBD1
CDR3aa: CASSGNRQGGYTGELFF
CDR3nt: TGTGCCAGCAGCGGAAACCGACAGGGGGGATATACCGGGGAGCTGTTTTTT

j_gene: TRBJ2-5
abundance: .
v_gene: TRBV7-9
d_gene: TRBD1
CDR3aa: CASSSPRDRAEETQYF
CDR3nt: TGTGCCAGCAGTTCTCCGAGAGACAGGGCAGAAGAGACCCAGTACTTC

j_gene: TRBJ1-2
abundance: .
v_gene: TRBV9
d_gene: .
CDR3aa: CASSVGRTAGEGYTF
CDR3nt: TGTGCCAGCAGCGTAGGTAGGACTGCGGGAGAGGGCTACACCTTC

j_gene: TRBJ2-7
abundance: .
v_gene: TRBV11-3
d_gene: TRBD1
CDR3aa: CASSRQTGNYEQYF
CDR3nt: TGTGCCAGCAGCCGTCAGACAGGGAACTACGAGCAGTACTTC

j_gene: TRBJ1-6
abundance: .
v_gene: TRBV5-1
d_gene: .
CDR3aa: CASSLDDIRNSPLHF
CDR3nt: TGCGCCAGCAGCTTGGACGACATCCGTAATTCACCCCTCCACTTT

j_gene: TRBJ2-1
abundance: .
v_gene: TRBV19
d_gene: TRBD2
CDR3aa: CASSVLAGSYNEQFF
CDR3nt: TGTGCCAGTAGTGTGCTAGCGGGTTCTTACAATGAGCAGTTCTTC

j_gene: TRBJ1-6
abundance: .
v_gene: TRBV19
d_gene: TRBD1
CDR3aa: CASSIGGTGGNSPLHF
CDR3nt: TGTGCCAGTAGTATTGGCGGGACAGGGGGTAATTCACCCCTCCACTTT

j_gene: TRBJ1-4
abundance: once
v_gene: TRBV28
d_gene: TRBD1
CDR3aa: CASAITQGAPGKEKLFF
CDR3nt: TGTGCCAGCGCGATAACCCAGGGGGCGCCTGGCAAGGAAAAACTGTTTTTT

j_gene: TRBJ1-2
abundance: .
v_gene: TRBV5-4
d_gene: .
CDR3aa: CASSLKRENYGYTF
CDR3nt: TGTGCCAGCAGCTTAAAGCGGGAGAACTATGGCTACACCTTC

j_gene: TRBJ2-2
abundance: .
v_gene: TRBV6-5
d_gene: .
CDR3aa: CASSYPGTGELFF
CDR3nt: TGTGCCAGCAGTTACCCGGGGACCGGGGAGCTGTTTTTT

j_gene: TRBJ1-2
abundance: .
v_gene: TRBV27
d_gene: TRBD1
CDR3aa: CASRSRTGTNYGYTF
CDR3nt: TGTGCCAGCAGATCCCGGACAGGAACTAACTATGGCTACACCTTC

j_gene: TRBJ1-5
abundance: few
v_gene: TRBV19
d_gene: .
CDR3aa: CASTAGTRGHQPQHF
CDR3nt: TGTGCCAGTACCGCCGGGACACGAGGTCATCAGCCCCAGCATTTT

j_gene: TRBJ2-3
abundance: .
v_gene: TRBV7-3
d_gene: .
CDR3aa: CASSLLQGDTQYF
CDR3nt: TGTGCCAGCAGCTTACTACAGGGAGATACGCAGTATTTT

j_gene: TRBJ1-5
abundance: .
v_gene: TRBV27
d_gene: TRBD1
CDR3aa: CASSFSAGETGQPQHF
CDR3nt: TGTGCCAGCAGTTTTTCCGCAGGGGAGACAGGGCAGCCCCAGCATTTT

j_gene: TRBJ2-7
abundance: .
v_gene: TRBV7-2
d_gene: TRBD2
CDR3aa: CASSLVGTNGRGEQYF
CDR3nt: TGTGCCAGCAGCTTAGTGGGGACTAACGGGAGAGGGGAGCAGTACTTC

j_gene: TRBJ2-3
abundance: .
v_gene: TRBV2
d_gene: .
CDR3aa: CASSETSLTDTQYF
CDR3nt: TGTGCCAGCAGTGAAACATCCCTCACAGATACGCAGTATTTT

j_gene: TRBJ1-5
abundance: .
v_gene: TRBV10-2
d_gene: .
CDR3aa: CASTTAGGNQPQHF
CDR3nt: TGCGCCAGCACCACTGCTGGGGGGAATCAGCCCCAGCATTTT

j_gene: TRBJ1-5
abundance: few
v_gene: TRBV30
d_gene: .
CDR3aa: CAWSRGPNQPQHF
CDR3nt: TGTGCCTGGAGTAGAGGGCCCAATCAGCCCCAGCATTTT

j_gene: TRBJ1-5
abundance: .
v_gene: TRBV18
d_gene: TRBD1
CDR3aa: CASSSDRAQPQHF
CDR3nt: TGTGCCAGCTCATCGGACAGGGCCCAGCCCCAGCATTTT

j_gene: TRBJ1-1
abundance: .
v_gene: TRBV19
d_gene: .
CDR3aa: CATSDRAVPEAFF
CDR3nt: TGTGCCACCTCGGACAGAGCGGTTCCTGAAGCTTTCTTT

j_gene: TRBJ1-1
abundance: .
v_gene: TRBV30
d_gene: .
CDR3aa: CAWRKEIHTEAFF
CDR3nt: TGTGCCTGGAGGAAGGAGATACACACTGAAGCTTTCTTT

j_gene: TRBJ2-2
abundance: .
v_gene: TRBV7-9
d_gene: TRBD2
CDR3aa: CASSLLRTSIDTGELFF
CDR3nt: TGTGCCAGCAGCTTACTCCGGACTAGCATTGACACCGGGGAGCTGTTTTTT

j_gene: TRBJ1-1
abundance: .
v_gene: TRBV11-2
d_gene: TRBD1
CDR3aa: CASSSLDRGDTEAFF
CDR3nt: TGTGCCAGCAGCTCGTTGGACAGGGGGGACACTGAAGCTTTCTTT

j_gene: TRBJ1-5
abundance: .
v_gene: TRBV27
d_gene: TRBD1
CDR3aa: CASSIDRGPGRPQHF
CDR3nt: TGTGCCAGCAGTATCGACAGGGGGCCCGGAAGGCCCCAGCATTTT

j_gene: TRBJ2-3
abundance: .
v_gene: TRBV27
d_gene: TRBD2
CDR3aa: CASIGSGLAGGYTQYF
CDR3nt: TGTGCCAGCATAGGTTCGGGACTAGCGGGGGGTTATACGCAGTATTTT

j_gene: TRBJ2-3
abundance: .
v_gene: TRBV7-2
d_gene: TRBD1
CDR3aa: CASSPQGAGSTDTQYF
CDR3nt: TGTGCCAGCAGCCCCCAGGGGGCGGGAAGCACAGATACGCAGTATTTT

j_gene: TRBJ1-2
abundance: .
v_gene: TRBV9
d_gene: .
CDR3aa: CASSAERTGHSTF
CDR3nt: TGTGCCAGCAGCGCCGAAAGGACGGGACACTCCACCTTC

j_gene: TRBJ1-1
abundance: once
v_gene: TRBV28
d_gene: .
CDR3aa: CASSFEYTEAFF
CDR3nt: TGTGCCAGCAGTTTTGAGTACACTGAAGCTTTCTTT

j_gene: TRBJ1-1
abundance: .
v_gene: TRBV5-6
d_gene: TRBD1
CDR3aa: CASSDGQGFTEAFF
CDR3nt: TGTGCCAGCAGCGATGGACAGGGTTTCACTGAAGCTTTCTTT